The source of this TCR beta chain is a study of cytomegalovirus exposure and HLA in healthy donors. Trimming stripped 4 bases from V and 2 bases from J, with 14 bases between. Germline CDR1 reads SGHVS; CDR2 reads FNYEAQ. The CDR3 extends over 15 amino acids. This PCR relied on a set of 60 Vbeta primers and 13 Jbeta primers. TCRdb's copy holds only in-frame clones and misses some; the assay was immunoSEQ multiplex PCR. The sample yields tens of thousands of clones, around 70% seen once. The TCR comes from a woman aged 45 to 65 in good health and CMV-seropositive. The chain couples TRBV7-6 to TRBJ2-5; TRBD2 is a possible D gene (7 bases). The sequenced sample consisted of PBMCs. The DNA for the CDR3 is TGTGCCAGCAGCTCCCCAAGGGGGGGACAAGAGACCCAGTACTTC. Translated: CASSSPRGGQETQYF.